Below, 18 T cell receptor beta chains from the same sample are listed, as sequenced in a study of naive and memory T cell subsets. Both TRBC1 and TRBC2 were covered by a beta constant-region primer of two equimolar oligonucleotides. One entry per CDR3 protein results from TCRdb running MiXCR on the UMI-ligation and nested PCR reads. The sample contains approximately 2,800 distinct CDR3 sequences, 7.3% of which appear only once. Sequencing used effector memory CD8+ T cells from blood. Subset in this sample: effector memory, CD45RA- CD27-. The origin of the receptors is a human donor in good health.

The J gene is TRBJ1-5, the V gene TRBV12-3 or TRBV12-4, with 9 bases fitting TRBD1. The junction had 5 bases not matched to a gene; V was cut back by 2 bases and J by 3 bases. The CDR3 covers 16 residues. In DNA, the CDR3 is TGTGCCAGCAGTTTATTTGGGACAGGGACCAATCAGCCCCAGCATTTT. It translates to CASSLFGTGTNQPQHF.

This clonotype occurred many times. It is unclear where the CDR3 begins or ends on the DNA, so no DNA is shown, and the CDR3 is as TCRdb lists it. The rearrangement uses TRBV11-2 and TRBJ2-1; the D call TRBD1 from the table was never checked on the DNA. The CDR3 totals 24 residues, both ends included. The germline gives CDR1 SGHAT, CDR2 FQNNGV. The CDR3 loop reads CASVYLCASSLVFGTGGSYNEQFF.

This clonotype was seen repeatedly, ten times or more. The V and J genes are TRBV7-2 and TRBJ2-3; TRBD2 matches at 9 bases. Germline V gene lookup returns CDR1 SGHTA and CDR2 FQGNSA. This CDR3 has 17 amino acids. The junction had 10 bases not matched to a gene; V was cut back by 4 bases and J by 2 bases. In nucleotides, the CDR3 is TGTGCCAGCAGCTCCCGAGGTTGGACTAGCGACACAGATACGCAGTATTTT. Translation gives CASSSRGWTSDTDTQYF.

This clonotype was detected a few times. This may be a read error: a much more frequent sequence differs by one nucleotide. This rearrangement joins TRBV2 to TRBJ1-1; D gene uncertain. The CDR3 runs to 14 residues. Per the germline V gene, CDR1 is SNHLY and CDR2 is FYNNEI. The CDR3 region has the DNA TGTGCCAACAGTGAGGCCAGATGGAACACTGAAGCTTTCTTT. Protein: CANSEARWNTEAFF.

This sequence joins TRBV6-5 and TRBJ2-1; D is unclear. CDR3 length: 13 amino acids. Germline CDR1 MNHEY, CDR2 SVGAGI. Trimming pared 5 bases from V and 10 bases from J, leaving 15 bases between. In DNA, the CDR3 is TGTGCCAGCAGTCCCAATCTTGGGCGGGAGCAGTTCTTC. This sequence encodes CASSPNLGREQFF.

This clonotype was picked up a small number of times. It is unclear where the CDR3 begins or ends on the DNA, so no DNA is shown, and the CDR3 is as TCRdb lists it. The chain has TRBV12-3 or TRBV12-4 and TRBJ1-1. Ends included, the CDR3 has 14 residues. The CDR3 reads CASSSSTETTEAFF.

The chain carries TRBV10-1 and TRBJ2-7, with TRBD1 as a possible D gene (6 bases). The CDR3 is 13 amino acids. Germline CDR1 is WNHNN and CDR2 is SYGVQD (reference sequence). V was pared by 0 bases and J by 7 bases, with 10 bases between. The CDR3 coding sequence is TGCGCCAGCAGTGAGTCGAACAGGGATGAGCAGTACTTC. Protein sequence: CASSESNRDEQYF.

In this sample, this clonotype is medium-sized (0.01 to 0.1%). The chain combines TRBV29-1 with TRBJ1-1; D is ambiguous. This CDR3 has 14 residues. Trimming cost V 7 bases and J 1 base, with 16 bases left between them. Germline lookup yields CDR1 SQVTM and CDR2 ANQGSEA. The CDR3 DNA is TGCAGCGCCTCCCGACCAACCGGGAACACTGAAGCTTTCTTT. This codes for CSASRPTGNTEAFF. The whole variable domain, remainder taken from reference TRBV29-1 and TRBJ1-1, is SAVISQKPSRDICQRGTSLTIQCQVDSQVTMMFWYRQQPGQSLTLIATANQGSEATYESGFVIDKFPISRPNLTFSTLTVSNMSPEDSSIYLCSASRPTGNTEAFFGQGTRLTVV.

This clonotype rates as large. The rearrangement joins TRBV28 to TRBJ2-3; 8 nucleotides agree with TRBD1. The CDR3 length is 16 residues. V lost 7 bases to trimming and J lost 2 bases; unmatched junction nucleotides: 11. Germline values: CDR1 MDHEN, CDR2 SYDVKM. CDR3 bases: TGTGCCAGCACCACAGGAGCGGACAGGGCCACAGATACGCAGTATTTT. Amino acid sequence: CASTTGADRATDTQYF.

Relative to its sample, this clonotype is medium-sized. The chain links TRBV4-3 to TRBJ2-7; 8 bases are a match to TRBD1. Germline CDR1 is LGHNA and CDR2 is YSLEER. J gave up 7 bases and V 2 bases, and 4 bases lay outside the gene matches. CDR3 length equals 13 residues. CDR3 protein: CASSQRTGREQYF. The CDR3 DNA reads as TGCGCCAGCAGCCAACGGACAGGGCGAGAGCAGTACTTC.

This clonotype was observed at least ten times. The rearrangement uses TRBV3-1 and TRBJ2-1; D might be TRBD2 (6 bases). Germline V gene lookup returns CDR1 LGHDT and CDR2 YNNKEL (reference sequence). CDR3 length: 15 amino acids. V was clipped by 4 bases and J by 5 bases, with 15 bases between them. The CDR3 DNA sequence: TGTGCCAGCAGCCTCCGGGAGTTCACACACAATGAGCAGTTCTTC. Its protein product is CASSLREFTHNEQFF.

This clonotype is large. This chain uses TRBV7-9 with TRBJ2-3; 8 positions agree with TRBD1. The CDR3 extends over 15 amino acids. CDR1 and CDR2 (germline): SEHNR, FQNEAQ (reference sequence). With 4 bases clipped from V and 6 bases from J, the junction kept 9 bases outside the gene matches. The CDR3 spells CASSSQDRGGDTQYF. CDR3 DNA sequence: TGTGCCAGCAGCTCGCAAGACAGGGGTGGCGATACGCAGTATTTT.

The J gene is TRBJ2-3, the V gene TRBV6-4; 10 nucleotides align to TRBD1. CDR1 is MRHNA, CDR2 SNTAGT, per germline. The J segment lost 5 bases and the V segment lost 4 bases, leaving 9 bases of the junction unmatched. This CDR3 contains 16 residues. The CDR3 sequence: CASSGTSGTGEDTQYF. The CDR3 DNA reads TGTGCCAGCAGTGGAACTTCCGGGACAGGGGAAGATACGCAGTATTTT.

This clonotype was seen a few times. The CDR3, as DNA: TGTGCCAGCAGACACGCTAGCGGGAGAGGGAATGAGCAGTTCTTC. Translating gives CASRHASGRGNEQFF. The chain combines TRBV7-9 with TRBJ2-1; TRBD2 agrees at 10 bases. CDR1 and CDR2 (germline): SEHNR, FQNEAQ (reference sequence). This CDR3 spans 15 amino acids. V lost 6 bases and J lost 7; bases outside the gene matches: 9.

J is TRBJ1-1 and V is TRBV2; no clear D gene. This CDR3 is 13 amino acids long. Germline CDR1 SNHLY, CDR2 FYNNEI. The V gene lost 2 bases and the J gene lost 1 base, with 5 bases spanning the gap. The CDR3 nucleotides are TGTGCCAGCAGTGAATCCAGGAACACTGAAGCTTTCTTT. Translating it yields CASSESRNTEAFF.

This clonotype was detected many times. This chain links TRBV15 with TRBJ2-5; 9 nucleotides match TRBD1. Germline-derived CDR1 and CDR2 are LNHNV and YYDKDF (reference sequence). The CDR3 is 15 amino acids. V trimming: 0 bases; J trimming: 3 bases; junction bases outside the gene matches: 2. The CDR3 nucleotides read TGTGCCACCAGCAGAGATCGGACAGGGGAAGAGACCCAGTACTTC. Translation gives CATSRDRTGEETQYF.

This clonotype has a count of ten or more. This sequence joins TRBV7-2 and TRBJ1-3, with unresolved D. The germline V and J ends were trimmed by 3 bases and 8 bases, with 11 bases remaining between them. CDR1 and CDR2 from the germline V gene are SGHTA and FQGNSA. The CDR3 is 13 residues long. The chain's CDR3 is CASSLVPQDTIYF. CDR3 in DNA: TGTGCCAGCAGCTTGGTACCCCAGGACACCATATATTTT.

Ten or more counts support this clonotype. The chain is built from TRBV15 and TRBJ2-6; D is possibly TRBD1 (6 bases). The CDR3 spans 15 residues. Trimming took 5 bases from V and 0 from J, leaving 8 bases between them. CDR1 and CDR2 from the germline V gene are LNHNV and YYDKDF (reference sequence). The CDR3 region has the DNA TGTGCCACCAGCCTGGACAGCTCTGGGGCCAACGTCCTGACTTTC. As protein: CATSLDSSGANVLTF.